Here is one TCR beta chain with its context. Its cognate antigen is unknown. The record originates from a study of cytomegalovirus exposure and HLA in healthy donors. Across the study: Genotyping showed roughly 81% of about 370 donors falling in the Caucasian-associated ancestry cluster.

Findings of the study overall: The listing of approximately 160 TCR beta chains classed them as cytomegalovirus-associated.

The V and J ends lost 3 bases and 1 base, in that order; junction bases with no gene match: 7. The CDR3 extends over 17 amino acids. CDR1 and CDR2 (germline): GTSNPN, SVGIG (reference sequence). PCR primers comprised 60 Vbeta and 13 Jbeta primers. TCRdb's copy holds only in-frame clones and misses some; the assay was immunoSEQ multiplex PCR. Of 170,000 or so clones in the sample, about three quarters were seen once. The J gene is TRBJ2-6, the V gene TRBV30; 9 nucleotides agree with TRBD1. This clonotype originated in a woman in her fifties or sixties in good health and CMV-seropositive. Sequencing used PBMCs. The CDR3 here is CAWSLTGGGSGANVLTF. CDR3 sequence (DNA): TGTGCCTGGAGCCTGACAGGGGGGGGGTCTGGGGCCAACGTCCTGACTTTC.